The 13 T cell receptor beta chains below come from one sample, sequenced in a study of Ad26.COV2.S vaccination and SARS-CoV-2 variants (dated by TCRdb to the early 2020s). The library was produced with the immunoSEQ multiplex PCR assay. TCRdb limited this immuneACCESS table to in-frame rearrangements with V and J called. A share of clones is missing; checked studies link under half to unresolved V genes, and the rest is unexplained. The sample has 250,000 or so clones on record, approximately 88% of them singletons. The ten top clones hold about 2.8% of the sample. In light of the paper, this sample's treatment or condition label describes: 15 to 20 received Ad26.COV2.S at low or high dose, single or two shots; several received placebo; per-sample allocation not given. For vaccine and placebo recipients, the sequenced repertoires came from samples collected on day 63 after the first injection. The input for sequencing was peripheral blood, taken in a trial of Ad26.COV2.S vaccine versus placebo. These receptors were obtained from a person between 18 and 65 years old who received the Ad26.COV2.S COVID-19 vaccine or a placebo.

The CDR3 here is CASSGTGLAALSYEQYV. The CDR3 DNA reads TGTGCCAGCAGTGGAACGGGACTAGCGGCACTCTCCTACGAGCAGTACGTC. This chain uses TRBV6-2 or TRBV6-3 with TRBJ2-7; TRBD2 aligns across 11 bases. Trimming removed 5 bases from V and 0 bases from J; junction bases left unmatched: 9. CDR3 size: 17 residues. CDR1 MNHEY and CDR2 SVGEGT come from the germline V gene.

The CDR3 sequence is CASSLAGGLYEQYV. CDR3 coding DNA: TGTGCCAGCAGCTTAGCGGGGGGACTCTACGAGCAGTACGTC. The chain combines TRBV5-4 with TRBJ2-7, with 9 bases fitting TRBD2. The V segment lost 2 bases and the J segment 3 bases; nucleotides outside the gene matches: 3. CDR3 length equals 14 residues. Germline V gene lookup returns CDR1 SGHNT and CDR2 YYREEE (reference sequence).

The chain couples TRBV4-3 to TRBJ2-2; a weak D match, TRBD1 (6 bases). V shed 3 bases and J shed 4 bases, with 21 bases lying between them. CDR3 size: 18 residues. In germline, CDR1 is LGHNA, CDR2 YSLEER. In DNA form, the CDR3 reads TGCGCCAGCAGCCAGGCCCTACAGGGTTCGGCGAGCACCGGGGAGCTGTTTTTT. This encodes CASSQALQGSASTGELFF.

In DNA, the CDR3 is TGTGCCAGCAGCCGAAAAGGACTAGCGGGGGGTGTTGACACCGGGGAGCTGTTTTTT. Amino acids: CASSRKGLAGGVDTGELFF. V is TRBV7-3 and J is TRBJ2-2; 14 bases are a match to TRBD2. This CDR3 contains 19 residues. V lost 5 bases to trimming and J lost 3 bases; unmatched junction nucleotides: 11. From germline, CDR1 is SGHTA and CDR2 FQGTGA. Full variable domain (remainder filled in from reference TRBV7-3 and TRBJ2-2): GAGVSQTPSNKVTEKGKYVELRCDPISGHTALYWYRQSLGQGPEFLIYFQGTGAADDSGLPNDRFFAVRPEGSVSTLKIQRTERGDSAVYLCASSRKGLAGGVDTGELFFGEGSRLTVL.

The chain recombines TRBV11-2 with TRBJ2-1; D is perhaps TRBD2 (6 bases). CDR3 length: 13 residues. Germline V lookup: CDR1 SGHAT, CDR2 FQNNGV. The V and J ends lost 4 bases and 10 bases respectively, with 14 bases between them. CDR3 loop: CASSSWPSGEQFF. In DNA form, the CDR3 reads TGTGCCAGCAGCTCTTGGCCAAGCGGGGAGCAGTTCTTC.

In nucleotides, the CDR3 is TGTGCCAGCAGCTTAGGGCGTGACTATGGCTACACCTTC. It specifies CASSLGRDYGYTF. The V call is TRBV11-2, the J call TRBJ1-2; D gene ambiguous. The V gene lost 1 base and the J gene lost 3 bases, with 6 bases spanning the gap. In germline, CDR1 is SGHAT, CDR2 FQNNGV. The CDR3 contains 13 residues.

The genes are TRBV4-2 and TRBJ2-2; maybe TRBD2 (5 bases). Per germline, CDR1 LGHNA and CDR2 YNFKEQ. V lost 10 bases to trimming and J lost 0 bases, with 15 bases between them. The CDR3 covers 15 residues. CDR3 loop: CATGIRTANTGELFF. CDR3 bases: TGTGCCACGGGAATCAGGACCGCGAACACCGGGGAGCTGTTTTTT.

V and J are TRBV19 and TRBJ2-1, with 10 bases lining up with TRBD2. The CDR3 is 15 amino acids. Germline lookup yields CDR1 LNHDA and CDR2 SQIVND (reference sequence). V gave up 7 bases and J gave up 6 bases; unmatched junction bases: 9. Here the CDR3 reads CASKVSGRKSNEQFF. In DNA form, the CDR3 reads TGTGCCAGTAAGGTTAGCGGGAGGAAAAGCAATGAGCAGTTCTTC.

This clone was counted once. This sequence joins TRBV11-2 and TRBJ2-2; perhaps TRBD1 as D (5 bases). CDR3 length equals 15 residues. Trimming shortened V by 3 bases and J by 4 bases, and 12 bases separated the two germline ends. Germline-derived CDR1 and CDR2 are SGHAT and FQNNGV. The CDR3 loop is CASSLSQGPTGELFF. In DNA form, the CDR3 reads TGTGCCAGCAGCTTGAGCCAGGGCCCCACCGGGGAGCTGTTTTTT.

The CDR3 DNA sequence: TGTGCCAGCAGCTTGGGGCAGGGGGTAGGCGAGCAGTACTTC. Translated: CASSLGQGVGEQYF. This chain connects TRBV5-4 to TRBJ2-7; 7 nucleotides line up with TRBD1. The CDR3 extends over 14 amino acids. V dropped 0 bases and J dropped 6; count of bases not matched to a gene: 6. Germline lookup yields CDR1 SGHNT and CDR2 YYREEE (reference sequence).

The V and J genes are TRBV30 and TRBJ2-3; TRBD2 matches 11 bases. From germline, CDR1 is GTSNPN and CDR2 SVGIG (reference sequence). The ends lost 4 bases at V and 4 bases at J; junction bases unmatched: 4. The CDR3 loop spans 14 amino acids. CDR3 loop: CAWTTSGSADTQYF. The DNA for the CDR3 is TGTGCCTGGACCACTAGCGGGAGCGCAGATACGCAGTATTTT.

This sequence joins TRBV11-3 and TRBJ2-3; TRBD1 might be the D (7 bases). Trimming pared 1 base from V and 2 bases from J, leaving 10 bases between. This CDR3 has 15 amino acids. The germline gives CDR1 SGHNT, CDR2 YENEEA. CDR3 nucleotide sequence: TGTGCCAGCAGCTTAGGACAGGGACTCACAGATACGCAGTATTTT. Its translation is CASSLGQGLTDTQYF.

The rearrangement links TRBV27 to TRBJ2-4; 9 nucleotides agree with TRBD2. Trimming took 5 bases from V and 8 from J; bases not matched to a gene: 19. The CDR3 totals 18 residues. From germline, CDR1 is MNHEY and CDR2 SMNVEV (reference sequence). The CDR3 is CASSPRVAGAPTRYIQYF. In nucleotides, the CDR3 is TGTGCCAGCAGTCCCCGGGTAGCGGGAGCCCCTACCCGCTACATTCAGTACTTC.